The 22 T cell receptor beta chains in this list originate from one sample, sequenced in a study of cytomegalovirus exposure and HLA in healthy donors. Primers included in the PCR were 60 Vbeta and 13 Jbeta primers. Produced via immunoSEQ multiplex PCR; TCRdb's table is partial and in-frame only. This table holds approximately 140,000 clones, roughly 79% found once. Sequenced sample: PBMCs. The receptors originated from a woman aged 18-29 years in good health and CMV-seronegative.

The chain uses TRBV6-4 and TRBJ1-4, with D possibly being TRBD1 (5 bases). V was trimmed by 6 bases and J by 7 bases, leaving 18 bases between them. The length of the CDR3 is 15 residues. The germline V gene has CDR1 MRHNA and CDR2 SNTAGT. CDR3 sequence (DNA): TGTGCCAGCAGGGGACTTGGCGGGGACCGTGAAAAACTGTTTTTT. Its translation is CASRGLGGDREKLFF.

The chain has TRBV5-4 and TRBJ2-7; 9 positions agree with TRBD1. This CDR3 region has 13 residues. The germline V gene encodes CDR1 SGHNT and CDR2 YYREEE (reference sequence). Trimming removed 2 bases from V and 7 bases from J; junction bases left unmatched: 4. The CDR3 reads CASSLDRGYEQYF. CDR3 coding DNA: TGTGCCAGCAGCTTAGACAGGGGGTATGAGCAGTACTTC.

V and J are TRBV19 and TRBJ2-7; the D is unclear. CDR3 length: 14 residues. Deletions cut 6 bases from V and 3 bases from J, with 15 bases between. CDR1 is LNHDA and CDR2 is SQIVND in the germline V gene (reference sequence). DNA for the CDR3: TGTGCCAGTAGCACTCCGACACCCTACTACGAGCAGTACTTC. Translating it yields CASSTPTPYYEQYF.

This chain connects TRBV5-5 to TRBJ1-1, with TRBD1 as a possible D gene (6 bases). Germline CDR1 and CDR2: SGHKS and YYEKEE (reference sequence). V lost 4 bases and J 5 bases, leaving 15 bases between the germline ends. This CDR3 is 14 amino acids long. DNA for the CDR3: TGTGCCAGCAGCACCGGACACCAGGGGACTGAAGCTTTCTTT. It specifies CASSTGHQGTEAFF.

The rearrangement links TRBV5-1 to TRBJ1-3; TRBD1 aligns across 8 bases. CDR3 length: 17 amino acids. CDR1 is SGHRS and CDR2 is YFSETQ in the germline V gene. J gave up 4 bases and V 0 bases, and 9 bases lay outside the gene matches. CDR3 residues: CASSLGPRGQGGNTIYF. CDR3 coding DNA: TGCGCCAGCAGCTTGGGGCCCCGTGGACAGGGAGGAAACACCATATATTTT.

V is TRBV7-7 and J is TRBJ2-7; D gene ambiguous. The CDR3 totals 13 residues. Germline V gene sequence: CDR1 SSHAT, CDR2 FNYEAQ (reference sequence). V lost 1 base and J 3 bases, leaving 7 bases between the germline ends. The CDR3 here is CASSLGFSYEQYF. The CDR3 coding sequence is TGTGCCAGCAGCTTAGGATTCAGCTACGAGCAGTACTTC. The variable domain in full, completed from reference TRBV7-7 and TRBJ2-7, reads GAGVSQSPRYKVTKRGQDVTLRCDPISSHATLYWYQQALGQGPEFLTYFNYEAQPDKSGLPSDRFSAERPEGSISTLTIQRTEQRDSAMYRCASSLGFSYEQYFGPGTRLTVT.

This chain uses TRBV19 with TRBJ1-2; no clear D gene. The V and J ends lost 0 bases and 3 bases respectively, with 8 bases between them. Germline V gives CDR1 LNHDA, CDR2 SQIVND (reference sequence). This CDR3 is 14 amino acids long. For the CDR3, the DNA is TGTGCCAGTAGTATAGAGGTCACGGACTATGGCTACACCTTC. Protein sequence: CASSIEVTDYGYTF. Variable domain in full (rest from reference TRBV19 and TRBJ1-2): DGGITQSPKYLFRKEGQNVTLSCEQNLNHDAMYWYRQDPGQGLRLIYYSQIVNDFQKGDIAEGYSVSREKKESFPLTVTSAQKNPTAFYLCASSIEVTDYGYTFGSGTRLTVV.

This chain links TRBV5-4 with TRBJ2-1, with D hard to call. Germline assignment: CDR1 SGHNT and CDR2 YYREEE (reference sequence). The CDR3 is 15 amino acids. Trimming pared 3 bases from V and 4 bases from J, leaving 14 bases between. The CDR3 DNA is TGTGCCAGCAGCTATAACTCTGAAATTTACAATGAGCAGTTCTTC. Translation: CASSYNSEIYNEQFF.

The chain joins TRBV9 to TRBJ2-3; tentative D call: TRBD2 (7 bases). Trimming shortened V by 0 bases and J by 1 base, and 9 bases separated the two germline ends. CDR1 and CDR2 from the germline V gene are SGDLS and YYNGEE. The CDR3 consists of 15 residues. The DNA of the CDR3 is TGTGCCAGCAGCGTAGTAGGGGGGGGCACAGATACGCAGTATTTT. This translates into CASSVVGGGTDTQYF.

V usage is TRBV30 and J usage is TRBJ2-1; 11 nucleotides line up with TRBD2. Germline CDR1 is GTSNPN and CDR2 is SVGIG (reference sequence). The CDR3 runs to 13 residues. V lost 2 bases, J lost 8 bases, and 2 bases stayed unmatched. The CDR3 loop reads CAWSPGLADEQFF. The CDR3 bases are TGTGCCTGGAGTCCGGGACTAGCGGATGAGCAGTTCTTC.

In DNA form, the CDR3 reads TGTGCCAGTAGTACAGGGGACTATGGCTACACCTTC. This encodes CASSTGDYGYTF. The V gene is TRBV19, the J gene TRBJ1-2; tentatively, D is TRBD1 (6 bases). The CDR3 is 12 amino acids. With 4 bases removed from V and 3 bases from J, the gap between germline ends came to 6 bases. The germline gives CDR1 LNHDA, CDR2 SQIVND (reference sequence).

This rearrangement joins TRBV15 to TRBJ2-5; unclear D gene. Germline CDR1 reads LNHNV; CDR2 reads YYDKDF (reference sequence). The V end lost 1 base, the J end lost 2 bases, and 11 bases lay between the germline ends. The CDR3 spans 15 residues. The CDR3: CATSRGLVYQETQYF. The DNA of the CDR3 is TGTGCCACCAGCAGAGGGCTTGTTTATCAAGAGACCCAGTACTTC.

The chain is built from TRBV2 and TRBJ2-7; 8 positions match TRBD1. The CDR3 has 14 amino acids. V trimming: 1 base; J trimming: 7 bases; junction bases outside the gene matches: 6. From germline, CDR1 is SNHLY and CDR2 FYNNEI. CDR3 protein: CASSEVQGVGEQYF. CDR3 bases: TGTGCCAGCAGTGAAGTACAGGGGGTTGGGGAGCAGTACTTC.

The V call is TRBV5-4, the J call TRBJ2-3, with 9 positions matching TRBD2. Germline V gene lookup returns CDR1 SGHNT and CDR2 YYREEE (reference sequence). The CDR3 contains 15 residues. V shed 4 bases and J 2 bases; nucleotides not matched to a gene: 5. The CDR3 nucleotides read TGTGCCAGCAGCGCGACTAGCGGAAACACAGATACGCAGTATTTT. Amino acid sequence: CASSATSGNTDTQYF.

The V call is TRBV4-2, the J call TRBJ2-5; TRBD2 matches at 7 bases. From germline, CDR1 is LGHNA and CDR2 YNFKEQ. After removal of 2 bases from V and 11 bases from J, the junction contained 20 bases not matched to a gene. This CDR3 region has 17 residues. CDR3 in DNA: TGTGCCAGCAGCCAAAGGCTAACCGGGAACCCGGCGGGGGAGCAGTACTTC. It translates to CASSQRLTGNPAGEQYF.

The CDR3 is CAWSNPGDGYTF. In DNA, the CDR3 is TGTGCCTGGAGTAACCCCGGGGATGGCTACACCTTC. This chain links TRBV30 with TRBJ1-2; D unresolved. The length of the CDR3 is 12 residues. The germline V gene has CDR1 GTSNPN and CDR2 SVGIG (reference sequence). The V end lost 2 bases, the J end lost 6 bases, and 10 bases lay between the germline ends.

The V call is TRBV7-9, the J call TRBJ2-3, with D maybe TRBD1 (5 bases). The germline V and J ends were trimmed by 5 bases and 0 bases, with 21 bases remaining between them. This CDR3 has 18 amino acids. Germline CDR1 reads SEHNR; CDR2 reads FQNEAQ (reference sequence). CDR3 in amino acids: CASSLDKGFEFSTDTQYF. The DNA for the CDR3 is TGTGCCAGCAGCCTCGATAAGGGGTTTGAGTTTAGCACAGATACGCAGTATTTT.

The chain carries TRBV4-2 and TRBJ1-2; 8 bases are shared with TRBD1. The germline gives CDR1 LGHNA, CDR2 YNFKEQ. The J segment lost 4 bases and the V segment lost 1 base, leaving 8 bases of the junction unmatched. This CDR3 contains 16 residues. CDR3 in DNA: TGTGCCAGCAGCCAAGCGAACCCCGGACAGGGCTATGGCTACACCTTC. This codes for CASSQANPGQGYGYTF.

In DNA form, the CDR3 reads TGTGCCTGGAGTGTTAAGGGACAGATCACAGATACGCAGTATTTT. It translates to CAWSVKGQITDTQYF. The chain employs TRBV30 and TRBJ2-3; TRBD1 agrees at 7 bases. With V trimmed by 0 bases and J by 2 bases, 5 bases remained unmatched. Germline lookup yields CDR1 GTSNPN and CDR2 SVGIG (reference sequence). The length of the CDR3 is 15 residues. The full variable domain, with the rest looked up from reference TRBV30 and TRBJ2-3, is SQTIHQWPATLVQPVGSPLSLECTVEGTSNPNLYWYRQAAGRGLQLLFYSVGIGQISSEVPQNLSASRPQDRQFILSSKKLLLSDSGFYLCAWSVKGQITDTQYFGPGTRLTVL.

DNA of the CDR3: TGTGCCAGCAGCTTAGTGGGCGGGAAGGCCTACGAGCAGTACTTC. This sequence encodes CASSLVGGKAYEQYF. The chain uses TRBV7-8 and TRBJ2-7; D perhaps matches TRBD2 (6 bases). V was cut by 1 base and J by 2 bases, with 12 bases left in between. CDR1 SGHVS and CDR2 FQNEAQ come from the germline V gene. This CDR3 is built from 15 residues.

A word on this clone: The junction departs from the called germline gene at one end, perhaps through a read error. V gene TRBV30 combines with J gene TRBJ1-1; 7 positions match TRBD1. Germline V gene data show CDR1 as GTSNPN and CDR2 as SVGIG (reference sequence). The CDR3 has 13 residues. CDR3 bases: TGTGCCCGGAGTACCTCGACAGGGTTTGAAGCTTTCTTT. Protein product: CARSTSTGFEAFF.

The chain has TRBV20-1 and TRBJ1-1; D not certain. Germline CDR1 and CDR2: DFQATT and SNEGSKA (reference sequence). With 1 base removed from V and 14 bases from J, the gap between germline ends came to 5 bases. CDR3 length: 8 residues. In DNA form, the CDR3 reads TGCAGTGCTAGAGGAGGGTTCTTT. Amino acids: CSARGGFF.